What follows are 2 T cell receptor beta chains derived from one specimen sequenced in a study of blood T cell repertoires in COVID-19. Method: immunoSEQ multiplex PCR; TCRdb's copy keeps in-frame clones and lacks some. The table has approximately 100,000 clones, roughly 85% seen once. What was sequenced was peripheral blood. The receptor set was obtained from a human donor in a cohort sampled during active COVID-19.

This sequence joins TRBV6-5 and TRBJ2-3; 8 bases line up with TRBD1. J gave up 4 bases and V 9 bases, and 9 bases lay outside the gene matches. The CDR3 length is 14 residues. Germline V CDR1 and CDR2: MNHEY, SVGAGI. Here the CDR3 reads CASLQGAGADTQYF. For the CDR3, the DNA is TGTGCCAGTCTGCAGGGGGCTGGAGCAGATACGCAGTATTTT.

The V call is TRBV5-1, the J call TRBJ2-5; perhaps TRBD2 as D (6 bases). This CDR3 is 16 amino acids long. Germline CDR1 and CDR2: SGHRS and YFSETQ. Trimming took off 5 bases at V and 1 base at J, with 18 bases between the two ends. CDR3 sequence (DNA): TGCGCCAGCAGGCGGACACGGGGGACTTTCCAAGAGACCCAGTACTTC. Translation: CASRRTRGTFQETQYF.